The T cell receptor beta chain under discussion was sequenced for a study of cytomegalovirus exposure and HLA in healthy donors. PCR amplification relied on 60 Vbeta primers (plus 13 Jbeta primers). Generated by immunoSEQ multiplex PCR, the TCRdb table keeps only in-frame clones and is missing some. The table includes tens of thousands of clones, 78% detected once. CDR1 SNHLY and CDR2 FYNNEI come from the germline V gene. The J segment lost 2 bases and the V segment lost 1 base, leaving 3 bases of the junction unmatched. This CDR3 spans 15 amino acids. This clonotype was sampled from a male donor in good health and CMV-seropositive. This chain links TRBV2 with TRBJ2-7; 9 nucleotides agree with TRBD2. The specimen sequenced was PBMCs. For the CDR3, the DNA is TGTGCCAGCAGTGAAGATAGCGGGAGCCCCTACGAGCAGTACTTC. It is translated as CASSEDSGSPYEQYF.